This entry features one T cell receptor (beta chain) sequence. This specimen belongs to a study of blood T cell repertoires in COVID-19. The CDR3 is made up of 18 amino acids. V shed 5 bases, J shed 3 bases, and the junction held 10 bases outside the gene matches. CDR1 and CDR2 (germline): SGHTA, FQGNSA. Produced via immunoSEQ multiplex PCR; TCRdb's table is partial and in-frame only. The table includes 110,000 to 150,000 clones, around nine tenths detected once. The sample consisted of peripheral blood. V and J are TRBV7-2 and TRBJ2-3; TRBD2 aligns across 14 bases. The sequence came from a human donor in a cohort sampled during active COVID-19. The DNA for the CDR3 is TGTGCCAGCAGCCAAGCGACGACTAGCGGGAGGGGGACAGATACGCAGTATTTT. Translating it yields CASSQATTSGRGTDTQYF.